Sequencing of this T cell receptor (beta chain) was carried out in a study of early T cells in non-severe SARS-CoV-2 infection. Study-level background: Bulk RNA from unsorted whole blood was sequenced; chains were unpaired. Study-wide results and limits: CD4 and private specificities were missed by VDJdb matching, which favored anti-spike CD8 responses.

This clonotype was seen many times. Its specificity is unknown. The TCR library protocol was used to attach unique molecular identifiers. These identifiers were attached to individual cDNA molecules. TCRdb re-derived calls from the 5' RACE reads in MiXCR, one entry per CDR3 protein. The table lists 30,000 to 45,000 distinct CDR3 sequences, around 4.5% of them singletons. Germline CDR1 DFQATT, CDR2 SNEGSKA (reference sequence). The CDR3 loop spans 12 amino acids. Sequencing used whole blood. This chain joins TRBV20-1 and TRBJ2-7; maybe TRBD2 (6 bases). This sequence was found in an adult who was a healthcare worker with PCR-confirmed SARS-CoV-2 infection or an uninfected control (not recorded which). CDR3 nucleotide sequence: TGCAGCCGCCTAGCGAGCTCCTACGAGCAGTACTTC. Residues: CSRLASSYEQYF.